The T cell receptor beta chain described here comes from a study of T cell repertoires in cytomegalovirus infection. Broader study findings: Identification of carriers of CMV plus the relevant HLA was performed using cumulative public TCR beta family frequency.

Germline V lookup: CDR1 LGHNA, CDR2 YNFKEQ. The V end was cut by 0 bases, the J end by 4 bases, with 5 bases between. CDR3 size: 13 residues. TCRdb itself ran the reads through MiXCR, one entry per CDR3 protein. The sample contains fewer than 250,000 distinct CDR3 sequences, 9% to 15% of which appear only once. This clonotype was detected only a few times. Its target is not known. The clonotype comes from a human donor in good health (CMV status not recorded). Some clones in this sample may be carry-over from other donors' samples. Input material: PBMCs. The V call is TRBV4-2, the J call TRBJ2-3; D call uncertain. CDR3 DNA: TGTGCCAGCAGCCAAGAAAAAGCAGATACGCAGTATTTT. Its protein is CASSQEKADTQYF.